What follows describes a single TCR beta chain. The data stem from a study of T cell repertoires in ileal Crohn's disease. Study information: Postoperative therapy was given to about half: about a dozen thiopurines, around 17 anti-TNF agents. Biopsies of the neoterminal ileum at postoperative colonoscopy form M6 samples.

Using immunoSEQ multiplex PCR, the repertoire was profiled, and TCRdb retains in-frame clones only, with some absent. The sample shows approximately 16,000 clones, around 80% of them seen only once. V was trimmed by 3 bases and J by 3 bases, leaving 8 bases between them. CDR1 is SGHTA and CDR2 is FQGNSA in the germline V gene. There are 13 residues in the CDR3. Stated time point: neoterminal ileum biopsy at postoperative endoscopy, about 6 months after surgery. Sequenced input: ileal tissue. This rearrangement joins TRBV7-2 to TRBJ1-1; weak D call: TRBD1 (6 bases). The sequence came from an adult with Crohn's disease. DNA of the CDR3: TGTGCCAGCAGCTTGGGACAACACACTGAAGCTTTCTTT. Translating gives CASSLGQHTEAFF.